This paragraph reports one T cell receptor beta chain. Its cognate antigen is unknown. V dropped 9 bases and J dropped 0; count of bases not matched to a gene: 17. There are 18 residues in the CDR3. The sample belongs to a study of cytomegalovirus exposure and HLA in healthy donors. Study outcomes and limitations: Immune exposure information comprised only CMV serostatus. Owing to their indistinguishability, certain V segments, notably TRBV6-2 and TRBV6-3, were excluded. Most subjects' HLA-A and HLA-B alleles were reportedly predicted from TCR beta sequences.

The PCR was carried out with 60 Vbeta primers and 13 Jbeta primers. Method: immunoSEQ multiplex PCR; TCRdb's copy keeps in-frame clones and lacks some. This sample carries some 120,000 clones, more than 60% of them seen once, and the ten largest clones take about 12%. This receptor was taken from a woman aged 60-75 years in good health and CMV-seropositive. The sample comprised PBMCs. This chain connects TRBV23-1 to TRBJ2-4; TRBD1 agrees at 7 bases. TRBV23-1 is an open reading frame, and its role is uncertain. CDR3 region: CASLRLQGLELAKNIQYF. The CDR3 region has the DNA TGCGCCAGTCTTAGGCTACAGGGGTTGGAGCTAGCCAAAAACATTCAGTACTTC.